This entry lists 32 T cell receptor beta chains sequenced from one sample in a study of blood T cell repertoires in COVID-19 (TCRdb year 2020). The library came from the immunoSEQ multiplex PCR assay. TCRdb took over this immuneACCESS table, retaining in-frame rearrangements with V and J assigned. Such tables are incomplete; in checked studies, under half of the missing clones stem from an unresolved V gene, and the remainder is unexplained. A total of 270,000 or so clones appear in this sample, roughly 80% of them only once. Of the sample, around 3.7% is held by the ten largest clones. Sequencing was performed on PBMCs or T cells enriched from blood (not recorded which). The origin of the receptors is a man in his fifties or sixties who had recovered from COVID-19.

This clone was detected only once. The chain links TRBV6-5 to TRBJ2-1, with a weak D call TRBD2 (7 bases). The CDR3 is 14 amino acids. Trimming cost V 5 bases and J 8 bases, with 16 bases left between them. Germline CDR1 is MNHEY and CDR2 is SVGAGI. This CDR3 reads CASSRGGRWDEQFF. CDR3 sequence (DNA): TGTGCCAGCAGTAGGGGGGGCCGGTGGGATGAGCAGTTCTTC.

This clone came up a few times. The chain is built from TRBV28 and TRBJ1-1; 9 nucleotides match TRBD1. Unmatched junction bases numbered 7, after V lost 6 bases and J lost 2 bases. This CDR3 contains 15 residues. Germline V gene data show CDR1 as MDHEN and CDR2 as SYDVKM. In DNA, the CDR3 is TGTGCCAGCAGCTTACCGGGACAGGGTAACACTGAAGCTTTCTTT. Its protein is CASSLPGQGNTEAFF.

This clone was observed a handful of times. V is TRBV10-3 and J is TRBJ2-1; 7 bases agree with TRBD2. Unmatched junction bases numbered 4, after V lost 10 bases and J lost 4 bases. The germline gives CDR1 ENHRY, CDR2 SYGVKD. This CDR3 contains 12 residues. The CDR3 sequence: CATSGNYNEQFF. Written as DNA, the CDR3 is TGTGCCACCAGCGGGAATTACAATGAGCAGTTCTTC.

The CDR3 DNA reads as TGTGCCAGCAGCGCCCGACTCTATGGCTACACCTTC. Amino acid sequence: CASSARLYGYTF. This chain links TRBV3-1 (or the pseudogene TRBV3-2) with TRBJ1-2; D is unclear. This CDR3 has 12 amino acids. Trimming took off 5 bases at V and 4 bases at J, with 8 bases between the two ends. Looked up from germline, CDR1 is LGHDT and CDR2 is YNNKEL (reference sequence).

V is TRBV7-3 and J is TRBJ2-1; D gene ambiguous. The CDR3 contains 14 residues. Germline CDR1 is SGHTA and CDR2 is FQGTGA. Trimming removed 5 bases from V and 2 bases from J, with 10 bases in between. The CDR3 sequence: CASSPDRAYNEQFF. The CDR3 DNA reads TGTGCCAGCAGCCCTGACCGGGCCTACAATGAGCAGTTCTTC.

The gene calls are TRBV12-3 or TRBV12-4 and TRBJ1-2; TRBD1 might be the D (5 bases). This CDR3 has 13 amino acids. Trimming left V 4 bases short and J 2 bases short, with 8 bases between. The CDR3: CASSWGSNYGYTF. Here the CDR3 DNA reads TGTGCCAGCAGTTGGGGCTCCAACTATGGCTACACCTTC.

V usage is TRBV2 and J usage is TRBJ1-6; 8 bases line up with TRBD1. The CDR3 totals 13 residues. V was clipped by 9 bases and J by 10 bases; unmatched bases: 8. Per the germline V gene, CDR1 is SNHLY and CDR2 is FYNNEI. CDR3 in amino acids: CASTGQGRSPLHF. CDR3 coding DNA: TGTGCCAGTACTGGACAGGGACGATCACCCCTCCACTTT.

The chain links TRBV28 to TRBJ2-3, with TRBD2 matching 9 bases. This CDR3 is built from 15 residues. The germline V gene has CDR1 MDHEN and CDR2 SYDVKM. The junction had 4 bases not matched to a gene; V was cut back by 4 bases and J by 2 bases. The CDR3 DNA follows: TGTGCCAGCAGTTCCCCTAGCGGGGCCACAGATACGCAGTATTTT. This gives the protein CASSSPSGATDTQYF.

A remark on this clone: Sequence at one end of the junction differs from germline and may be a read error. The chain has TRBV5-1 and TRBJ1-1, with D uncertain. From germline, CDR1 is SGHRS and CDR2 YFSETQ. CDR3 length: 16 residues. The CDR3 spells CASSLLTAAQNSEAFF. As DNA, the CDR3 is TGCGCCAGCAGCTTGTTAACGGCAGCACAAAACAGTGAAGCTTTCTTT.

The V call is TRBV21-1, the J call TRBJ1-3; TRBD1, as called in the table, went unchecked against the DNA. TRBV21-1 is a pseudogene segment. The CDR3 is 15 amino acids. CDR3 nucleotides: TGTGCCAGCAGCCACCCGACAGGGGACGGAAACACCATATATTTT. Translated, it gives CASSHPTGDGNTIYF.

The chain links TRBV5-5 to TRBJ2-1; D ambiguous. Germline values: CDR1 SGHKS, CDR2 YYEKEE (reference sequence). There are 13 residues in the CDR3. Trimming cost V 1 base and J 3 bases, with 5 bases left between them. The CDR3 nucleotides are TGTGCCAGCAGCTTGAACAACTACAATGAGCAGTTCTTC. As protein: CASSLNNYNEQFF.

V is TRBV5-1 and J is TRBJ2-2; tentatively, D is TRBD2 (5 bases). Between the trimmed V and J ends, which lost 0 bases and 7 bases, there was a span of 7 bases. The CDR3 loop spans 13 amino acids. Germline V gene data show CDR1 as SGHRS and CDR2 as YFSETQ. The CDR3 DNA reads TGCGCCAGCAGCTTGGCGGCGGGCGGGGAGCTGTTTTTT. This sequence encodes CASSLAAGGELFF.

This chain joins TRBV18 and TRBJ1-1; no clear D. Germline V CDR1 and CDR2: KGHSH, LQKENI. V lost 4 bases to trimming and J lost 1 base, with 7 bases between them. CDR3 length equals 13 residues. The CDR3 here is CASSLRQNTEAFF. The CDR3 DNA reads as TGTGCCAGCTCACTGCGACAGAACACTGAAGCTTTCTTT.

This chain connects TRBV4-3 to TRBJ2-7; the match to TRBD1 covers 11 bases. This CDR3 comprises 15 residues. The germline gives CDR1 LGHNA, CDR2 YSLEER. J lost 0 bases, V lost 3 bases, and 1 base had no gene match. The CDR3 region has the DNA TGCGCCAGCAGCCATGGACAGGGGGCCTCCTACGAGCAGTACTTC. Its protein product is CASSHGQGASYEQYF.

V is TRBV25-1 and J is TRBJ1-1, with a weak D call TRBD1 (5 bases). The CDR3 runs to 14 residues. V lost 2 bases and J lost 5, with 12 bases in between. CDR1 is MGHDK, CDR2 SYGVNS, per germline. DNA for the CDR3: TGTGCCAGCAGTGAAATTCATGGGGGGACTGAAGCTTTCTTT. Protein sequence: CASSEIHGGTEAFF.

This rearrangement joins TRBV9 to TRBJ1-1; D remains ambiguous. Germline loops: CDR1 SGDLS, CDR2 YYNGEE. The length of the CDR3 is 17 residues. The germline V and J ends were trimmed by 2 bases and 1 base, with 18 bases remaining between them. Written as DNA, the CDR3 is TGTGCCAGCAGCGTGACACCTGACCTCCGCACGAACACTGAAGCTTTCTTT. Amino acid sequence: CASSVTPDLRTNTEAFF.

The chain has TRBV27 and TRBJ2-7; tentatively, D is TRBD2 (5 bases). This CDR3 comprises 15 residues. Looked up from germline, CDR1 is MNHEY and CDR2 is SMNVEV (reference sequence). Trimming stripped 4 bases from V and 1 base from J, with 14 bases between. As DNA, the CDR3 is TGTGCCAGCAGTTCCGGACTTCCACCGTCCTACGAGCAGTACTTC. Its translation: CASSSGLPPSYEQYF.

With respect to this clone: A read error may account for a junction end that differs from germline. The V and J genes are TRBV28 and TRBJ2-7, with 10 nucleotides matching TRBD2. Per the germline V gene, CDR1 is MDHEN and CDR2 is SYDVKM. The CDR3 runs 12 residues. The CDR3 region has the DNA TGTGCCAGCAGTCCCCTAGCGGGAGTTCCGGACTTC. Its protein product is CASSPLAGVPDF.

This clone was recorded only once. V gene TRBV6-5 combines with J gene TRBJ1-1; D possibly corresponds to TRBD1 (5 bases). Germline lookup yields CDR1 MNHEY and CDR2 SVGAGI. V was pared by 6 bases and J by 4 bases, with 15 bases between. The CDR3 spans 14 residues. The CDR3 DNA follows: TGTGCCAGCAGCGTCAGGGTCAGGGTCACTGAAGCTTTCTTT. Translating gives CASSVRVRVTEAFF.

This rearrangement joins TRBV10-3 to TRBJ1-1, with 10 bases fitting TRBD1. The germline V gene encodes CDR1 ENHRY and CDR2 SYGVKD. The CDR3 runs 15 residues. Trimming took 11 bases from V and 1 from J; bases not matched to a gene: 10. The CDR3 region is CASQGRTGGNTEAFF. The CDR3 DNA is TGTGCCTCCCAAGGTAGGACAGGGGGGAACACTGAAGCTTTCTTT.

CDR3 in DNA: TGTGCCAGCAGTCCCACCTACAATGAGCAGTTCTTC. This codes for CASSPTYNEQFF. The V gene is TRBV27, the J gene TRBJ2-1; no definite D call. V shed 5 bases and J shed 2 bases, with 4 bases lying between them. Germline V gene sequence: CDR1 MNHEY, CDR2 SMNVEV (reference sequence). The length of the CDR3 is 12 residues.

The gene calls are TRBV9 and TRBJ2-7, with TRBD2 matching over 7 bases. Germline lookup yields CDR1 SGDLS and CDR2 YYNGEE. This CDR3 has 15 residues. V trimming: 4 bases; J trimming: 2 bases; junction bases outside the gene matches: 9. CDR3 loop: CASSPGGRAPYEQYF. The CDR3 DNA follows: TGTGCCAGCAGCCCGGGAGGAAGGGCCCCCTACGAGCAGTACTTC.

The J gene is TRBJ1-2, the V gene TRBV7-9, with unresolved D. The V and J ends lost 2 bases and 5 bases respectively, with 12 bases between them. In germline, CDR1 is SEHNR, CDR2 FQNEAQ (reference sequence). This CDR3 is 14 amino acids long. The CDR3 region has the DNA TGTGCCAGCAGCTTACCCGGGTCGGCTTATGGCTACACCTTC. Protein: CASSLPGSAYGYTF.

This chain uses TRBV12-5 with TRBJ1-6; possible D gene TRBD1, 6 bases. The germline V gene encodes CDR1 LGHNT and CDR2 FRNRAP. The CDR3 covers 17 residues. V shed 0 bases and J shed 5 bases, with 14 bases lying between them. The CDR3 nucleotides read TGTGCTAGTGGTTTGGTACGATTGGGGGCCGATAATTCACCCCTCCACTTT. Residues: CASGLVRLGADNSPLHF.

CDR3 nucleotides: TGTGCCAGCAGCAAACGGGACAGGGGATCCACCGGGGAGCTGTTTTTT. Protein sequence: CASSKRDRGSTGELFF. The chain joins TRBV21-1 to TRBJ2-2; TRBD1, the table's D call, lacks a check against the DNA. TRBV21-1 is deemed a pseudogene. This CDR3 has 16 amino acids.

The CDR3 DNA follows: TGTGCCAGCAACGGGCAGGGTTTTGCTGGGGCCAACGTCCTGACTTTC. This codes for CASNGQGFAGANVLTF. This chain joins TRBV28 and TRBJ2-6; D is perhaps TRBD1 (5 bases). Looked up from germline, CDR1 is MDHEN and CDR2 is SYDVKM. V gave up 7 bases and J gave up 2 bases, with 15 bases separating them. The CDR3 length is 16 residues.

This clone was seen only a few times. The chain employs TRBV7-2 and TRBJ1-6; 8 bases are a match to TRBD1. This CDR3 region has 15 residues. The germline V gene encodes CDR1 SGHTA and CDR2 FQGNSA. Trimming took 1 base from V and 10 from J; bases not matched to a gene: 6. For the CDR3, the DNA is TGTGCCAGCAGCTTAGTCGGACAGGGCGCGTCACCCCTCCACTTT. The encoded protein is CASSLVGQGASPLHF.

This chain links TRBV7-2 with TRBJ2-6, with D possibly being TRBD1 (5 bases). The CDR3 consists of 16 residues. Germline values: CDR1 SGHTA, CDR2 FQGNSA. The ends were cut back, 5 bases at V and 4 bases at J, with 15 bases in the middle. The CDR3 sequence: CASSKDRARGANVLTF. The CDR3 region has the DNA TGTGCCAGCAGCAAAGACAGAGCCAGGGGGGCCAACGTCCTGACTTTC.

The J gene is TRBJ1-2, the V gene TRBV10-3; D unresolved. The germline CDR1 and CDR2 sequences are ENHRY and SYGVKD. The CDR3 consists of 14 residues. Trimming stripped 3 bases from V and 4 bases from J, with 12 bases between. The DNA for the CDR3 is TGTGCCATCAGTGATGGGGAGGAGAGCTATGGCTACACCTTC. Amino acids: CAISDGEESYGYTF.

The chain joins TRBV27 to TRBJ1-2; possibly TRBD1 for D (5 bases). CDR3 length equals 15 residues. CDR1 is MNHEY and CDR2 is SMNVEV in the germline V gene (reference sequence). Between the trimmed V and J ends, which lost 3 bases and 3 bases, there was a span of 14 bases. CDR3 loop: CASSFVRGKDYGYTF. The CDR3 bases are TGTGCCAGCAGTTTTGTCCGGGGGAAGGACTATGGCTACACCTTC.

This chain links TRBV12-3 or TRBV12-4 with TRBJ1-1; unclear D gene. This CDR3 spans 12 amino acids. V was clipped by 6 bases and J by 1 base, with 6 bases between them. CDR3 sequence reads: CASRFQNTEAFF. CDR3 DNA sequence: TGTGCCAGCAGGTTCCAGAACACTGAAGCTTTCTTT.

This clone was counted a few times. The chain is built from TRBV3-1 (or the pseudogene TRBV3-2) and TRBJ2-7; D is unclear. Germline V CDR1 and CDR2: LGHDT, YNNKEL (reference sequence). The CDR3 has 12 amino acids. The V and J ends lost 3 bases and 6 bases respectively, with 9 bases between them. The CDR3 region is CASSQATGEQYF. The CDR3 DNA reads as TGTGCCAGCAGCCAGGCCACGGGCGAGCAGTACTTC.